Presented here are 11 T cell receptor beta chains from one specimen sequenced in a study of blood T cell repertoires in COVID-19. Sequencing was performed with immunoSEQ multiplex PCR; in TCRdb, only in-frame clones are kept and a portion is missing. The sample shows over 25,000 clones, around 89% of them seen only once. The sequenced sample consisted of peripheral blood. All receptors derive from a man aged 55 to 70 with acute or convalescent COVID-19.

The count of this clone is one. The chain couples TRBV7-7 to TRBJ2-5; 7 positions agree with TRBD1. Germline V gives CDR1 SSHAT, CDR2 FNYEAQ (reference sequence). The CDR3 consists of 15 residues. Trimming took 5 bases from V and 5 from J; bases not matched to a gene: 11. The CDR3 DNA sequence: TGTGCCAGCAGCCGCCAGACAGGGTTTCGGGAGACCCAGTACTTC. Amino acid sequence: CASSRQTGFRETQYF.

The V gene is TRBV5-1, the J gene TRBJ2-7, with 8 nucleotides matching TRBD1. Germline V lookup: CDR1 SGHRS, CDR2 YFSETQ. The CDR3 covers 16 residues. Losses at the gene ends were 4 bases for V and 7 bases for J; bases not matched to a gene: 16. The CDR3 sequence: CASSPIMFQGAMEQYF. The CDR3 DNA follows: TGCGCCAGCAGCCCTATCATGTTCCAGGGGGCTATGGAGCAGTACTTC. Filled out from reference TRBV5-1 and TRBJ2-7, the complete variable domain reads KAGVTQTPRYLIKTRGQQVTLSCSPISGHRSVSWYQQTPGQGLQFLFEYFSETQRNKGNFPGRFSGRQFSNSRSEMNVSTLELGDSALYLCASSPIMFQGAMEQYFGPGTRLTVT.

The V gene is TRBV24-1, the J gene TRBJ2-2; TRBD2 might be the D (5 bases). The V end lost 3 bases, the J end lost 5 bases, and 12 bases lay between the germline ends. The V gene's germline CDR1 is KGHDR and CDR2 SFDVKD. This CDR3 contains 15 residues. CDR3 region: CATSDSFPGTGELFF. CDR3 DNA sequence: TGTGCCACCAGTGATAGTTTCCCGGGAACCGGGGAGCTGTTTTTT.

The chain is built from TRBV29-1 and TRBJ1-1; D uncertain. This CDR3 is built from 13 residues. Germline V gene sequence: CDR1 SQVTM, CDR2 ANQGSEA. Between the trimmed V and J ends, which lost 7 bases and 7 bases, there was a span of 19 bases. The CDR3 coding sequence is TGCAGCGGGGAGGGAACCCCGGGAGATGAAGCTTTCTTT. Protein sequence: CSGEGTPGDEAFF.

V usage is TRBV3-1 (or the pseudogene TRBV3-2) and J usage is TRBJ1-1; D gene ambiguous. CDR3 length: 15 residues. V was trimmed by 0 bases and J by 4 bases, leaving 12 bases between them. Germline V gene lookup returns CDR1 LGHDT and CDR2 YNNKEL (reference sequence). CDR3 residues: CASSQEEYYSTEAFF. CDR3 in DNA: TGTGCCAGCAGCCAAGAGGAGTATTATAGCACTGAAGCTTTCTTT.

The chain is built from TRBV7-9 and TRBJ2-5; possibly TRBD1 for D (5 bases). CDR3 size: 13 residues. Germline V gene data show CDR1 as SEHNR and CDR2 as FQNEAQ (reference sequence). Trimming took off 4 bases at V and 5 bases at J, with 11 bases between the two ends. CDR3 in amino acids: CASSYRTSETQYF. In nucleotides, the CDR3 is TGTGCCAGCAGCTACAGGACCTCGGAGACCCAGTACTTC.

The CDR3 nucleotides are TGTGCCAGCAGCAGGGAGGAGGGCAATCAGCCCCAGCATTTT. Translated: CASSREEGNQPQHF. The chain combines TRBV2 with TRBJ1-5, with D tentatively TRBD1 (5 bases). The CDR3 contains 14 residues. V lost 6 bases and J lost 2, with 11 bases in between. CDR1 and CDR2 (germline): SNHLY, FYNNEI.

Here the CDR3 DNA reads TGTGCCAGCAGCCCCCGGCGGCACTATGGCTACACCTTC. Amino acids: CASSPRRHYGYTF. The chain is built from TRBV6-5 and TRBJ1-2; no definite D call. Germline CDR1 is MNHEY and CDR2 is SVGAGI. Trimming took 6 bases from V and 3 from J, leaving 11 bases between them. There are 13 residues in the CDR3.

This chain uses TRBV5-1 with TRBJ2-1; 14 nucleotides align to TRBD2. Losses at the gene ends were 7 bases for V and 7 bases for J; bases not matched to a gene: 7. CDR3 size: 15 residues. Germline loops: CDR1 SGHRS, CDR2 YFSETQ. DNA for the CDR3: TGCGCCAGCGGACCGACTAGCGGGGGGGCAAATGAGCAGTTCTTC. As protein: CASGPTSGGANEQFF.

The V and J genes are TRBV19 and TRBJ2-2; no definite D call. The ends were cut back, 3 bases at V and 5 bases at J, with 10 bases in the middle. The CDR3 is made up of 14 amino acids. Germline-derived CDR1 and CDR2 are LNHDA and SQIVND (reference sequence). CDR3 residues: CASSIMRITGELFF. The CDR3 DNA sequence: TGTGCCAGTAGTATCATGCGTATTACCGGGGAGCTGTTTTTT.

The V gene is TRBV9, the J gene TRBJ2-5, with 7 bases lining up with TRBD1. This CDR3 contains 14 residues. Germline trimming cut 4 bases from V and 5 bases from J; bases unmatched to any gene: 8. Germline CDR1 SGDLS, CDR2 YYNGEE. As DNA, the CDR3 is TGTGCCAGCAGCCGGACAGGCGGAAGGGAGACCCAGTACTTC. Residues: CASSRTGGRETQYF.